Listed here is a single T cell receptor (beta chain). Its antigen is unidentified. It was across several immunoSEQ plates that each subset's genomic DNA was evenly split. Replicate PCRs from sorted subsets contained about 200 ng DNA, which is around 30,000 T cell genomes. Sequencing was performed with immunoSEQ multiplex PCR; in TCRdb, only in-frame clones are kept and a portion is missing. The data show some 500,000 clones, with approximately 95% seen just once and about 0.068% held by the top ten. The V gene lost 7 bases and the J gene lost 3 bases, with 13 bases spanning the gap. Germline V CDR1 and CDR2: MDHEN, SYDVKM. This CDR3 comprises 14 residues. This sample is drawn from a study of shared clonotypes between healthy human individuals. Study-wide points: Generation probabilities of non-shared clonotypes were lower (relative to those shared by all four donors).

Sequencing used naive CD4+ T cells sorted from blood. Subset: CD45RA+ positively selected. The receptor comes from a woman in her twenties or thirties in good health. The rearrangement uses TRBV28 and TRBJ2-1; TRBD1 is a possible D gene (6 bases). This CDR3 reads CASNTGSGYNEQFF. The CDR3 DNA reads as TGTGCCAGCAATACAGGGTCGGGCTACAATGAGCAGTTCTTC.